The 5 T cell receptor beta chains given below trace back to one sample, sequenced in a study of shared clonotypes between healthy human individuals. Assay used: immunoSEQ multiplex PCR; TCRdb lists only in-frame clones, some missing. The sample has about 1.4 million clones; roughly 95% are singletons. The source material was naive CD4+ T cells sorted from blood. Stated subset: CD45RA+ positively selected. Every receptor here comes from a man under 40 in good health.

This chain uses TRBV19 with TRBJ2-5; D gene unclear. The germline V gene has CDR1 LNHDA and CDR2 SQIVND (reference sequence). The V end was cut by 7 bases, the J end by 2 bases, with 17 bases between. The CDR3 loop spans 15 amino acids. The DNA of the CDR3 is TGTGCCAGTACCACCCGAGTAACAGCTCAAGAGACCCAGTACTTC. Protein product: CASTTRVTAQETQYF. Full variable domain (missing parts from reference TRBV19 and TRBJ2-5): DGGITQSPKYLFRKEGQNVTLSCEQNLNHDAMYWYRQDPGQGLRLIYYSQIVNDFQKGDIAEGYSVSREKKESFPLTVTSAQKNPTAFYLCASTTRVTAQETQYFGPGTRLLVL.

This chain links TRBV29-1 with TRBJ1-1, with D possibly matching TRBD1 (6 bases). V shed 4 bases and J shed 7 bases, with 22 bases lying between them. The CDR3 has 15 amino acids. From germline, CDR1 is SQVTM and CDR2 ANQGSEA. The CDR3 nucleotides are TGCAGCGTTGTGAGTAGGGGGGCTCCTAGGGATGAAGCTTTCTTT. This translates into CSVVSRGAPRDEAFF.

This rearrangement joins TRBV11-2 to TRBJ2-1; the D gene is possibly TRBD2 (5 bases). CDR3 size: 13 residues. CDR1 SGHAT and CDR2 FQNNGV come from the germline V gene. V lost 1 base and J lost 7, with 8 bases in between. In DNA, the CDR3 is TGTGCCAGCAGCTTAGGAGGAGGAAATGAGCAGTTCTTC. Its translation: CASSLGGGNEQFF.

The chain combines TRBV19 with TRBJ2-2; tentatively, D is TRBD1 (7 bases). Deletions cut 3 bases from V and 4 bases from J, with 12 bases between. The CDR3 has 15 residues. The germline CDR1 and CDR2 sequences are LNHDA and SQIVND (reference sequence). CDR3 coding DNA: TGTGCCAGTAGTATGAGCCAGGGGGGCACCGGGGAGCTGTTTTTT. Translation gives CASSMSQGGTGELFF.

This chain joins TRBV5-8 and TRBJ1-5, with a possible D match to TRBD1 (5 bases). V was trimmed by 5 bases and J by 7 bases, leaving 16 bases between them. Germline V gene sequence: CDR1 SGHTS, CDR2 YDEGEE. The CDR3 spans 14 residues. CDR3 bases: TGTGCCAGCAGGGTACTCATTCAGGGACAGCCCCAGCATTTT. Translated: CASRVLIQGQPQHF.